Below, 11 T cell receptor beta chains from the same sample are listed, as sequenced in a study of blood T cell repertoires in COVID-19. Generated by immunoSEQ multiplex PCR, the TCRdb table keeps only in-frame clones and is missing some. The data contain some 64,000 clones, roughly 72% of them singletons. The sequenced sample consisted of peripheral blood. All receptors come from a woman in her seventies with COVID-19, enrolled during active disease.

V usage is TRBV7-8 and J usage is TRBJ2-7; D tentatively fits TRBD1 or TRBD2 (5 bases each). CDR3 length equals 14 residues. Germline lookup yields CDR1 SGHVS and CDR2 FQNEAQ. V gave up 5 bases and J gave up 1 base, with 12 bases separating them. DNA for the CDR3: TGTGCCAGCAGCAGAGGGGCAGGTTCCTACGAGCAGTACGTC. It encodes CASSRGAGSYEQYV.

CDR3 loop: CASSLSINQPQHF. The CDR3 DNA sequence: TGTGCCAGCAGCTTAAGCATTAATCAGCCCCAGCATTTT. The V call is TRBV7-2, the J call TRBJ1-5; the D is unclear. Deletions cut 2 bases from V and 4 bases from J, with 6 bases between. The CDR3 sequence is 13 residues long. Germline values: CDR1 SGHTA, CDR2 FQGNSA.

This chain joins TRBV4-3 and TRBJ2-2, with D perhaps matching TRBD2 (6 bases). Trimming shortened V by 1 base and J by 1 base, and 10 bases separated the two germline ends. The CDR3 runs to 16 residues. Germline-derived CDR1 and CDR2 are LGHNA and YSLEER. As DNA, the CDR3 is TGCGCCAGCAGCCAAGCTCCAGCGGGGAACACCGGGGAGCTGTTTTTT. This gives the protein CASSQAPAGNTGELFF.

The CDR3 spells CASSIAGGVSSYTF. DNA for the CDR3: TGTGCCAGTAGTATAGCAGGGGGCGTTAGCAGCTACACCTTC. V usage is TRBV19 and J usage is TRBJ1-2, with TRBD1 identical over 8 bases. V trimming: 1 base; J trimming: 9 bases; junction bases outside the gene matches: 7. The germline V gene encodes CDR1 LNHDA and CDR2 SQIVND (reference sequence). The CDR3 runs 14 residues.

V is TRBV11-2 and J is TRBJ1-1; a possible D gene is TRBD1 (6 bases). The CDR3 loop spans 14 amino acids. V lost 5 bases and J 5 bases, leaving 15 bases between the germline ends. Germline V gene lookup returns CDR1 SGHAT and CDR2 FQNNGV. The CDR3 DNA follows: TGTGCCAGCAGCAGAGGACAGTGGGGGACTGAAGCTTTCTTT. Its translation: CASSRGQWGTEAFF.

The chain links TRBV6-6 to TRBJ2-3; 10 bases match TRBD2. Germline CDR1 is MNHNY and CDR2 is SVGAGI (reference sequence). There are 18 residues in the CDR3. After removal of 5 bases from V and 0 bases from J, the junction contained 11 bases not matched to a gene. The DNA of the CDR3 is TGTGCCAGCAGTCCTTCCCTCCTAGCGGGAGCTAGCACAGATACGCAGTATTTT. Its translation is CASSPSLLAGASTDTQYF.

The V and J genes are TRBV10-2 and TRBJ2-7; maybe TRBD2 (6 bases). V was pared by 2 bases and J by 7 bases, with 15 bases between. There are 14 residues in the CDR3. Germline V lookup: CDR1 WSHSY, CDR2 SAAADI. CDR3 sequence (DNA): TGCGCCAGCAGTGAGACCGAAGGTGCGGGGGAGCAGTACGTC. It specifies CASSETEGAGEQYV.

The chain combines TRBV6-5 with TRBJ1-1, with D unclear. The germline V gene encodes CDR1 MNHEY and CDR2 SVGAGI. Trimming removed 6 bases at V and 2 bases at J, with 10 bases between. The CDR3 has 13 residues. CDR3 sequence reads: CASRQLTNTEAFF. CDR3 sequence (DNA): TGTGCCAGCAGACAACTAACAAACACTGAAGCTTTCTTT.

V gene TRBV5-1 combines with J gene TRBJ1-6; 12 bases fit TRBD1. From germline, CDR1 is SGHRS and CDR2 YFSETQ. The CDR3 extends over 15 amino acids. V lost 4 bases and J lost 7; bases outside the gene matches: 3. This CDR3 is CASSPGQGANSPLHF. The CDR3 DNA sequence: TGCGCCAGCAGCCCGGGACAGGGGGCGAATTCACCCCTCCACTTT.

The chain uses TRBV7-9 and TRBJ2-1; D not resolved. The germline V gene encodes CDR1 SEHNR and CDR2 FQNEAQ (reference sequence). The V end lost 2 bases, the J end lost 9 bases, and 8 bases lay between the germline ends. This CDR3 is 12 amino acids long. DNA for the CDR3: TGTGCCAGCAGCTTAACTAAAGGTGAGCAGTTCTTC. Protein: CASSLTKGEQFF. Filled out from reference TRBV7-9 and TRBJ2-1, the complete variable domain reads DTGVSQNPRHKITKRGQNVTFRCDPISEHNRLYWYRQTLGQGPEFLTYFQNEAQLEKSRLLSDRFSAERPKGSFSTLEIQRTEQGDSAMYLCASSLTKGEQFFGPGTRLTVL.

The V and J genes are TRBV7-2 and TRBJ1-1, with 8 bases lining up with TRBD1. Per germline, CDR1 SGHTA and CDR2 FQGNSA. This CDR3 comprises 15 residues. Trimming at V came to 3 bases and at J to 4 bases, leaving 7 bases not matched to a gene. The CDR3 DNA follows: TGTGCCAGCAGCTTCCAGGGGGCGCAGGGCACTGAAGCTTTCTTT. This translates into CASSFQGAQGTEAFF.